These T cell receptor beta chains were read from a single sample in a study of blood T cell repertoires in COVID-19. This table comes from immunoSEQ multiplex PCR, and its TCRdb copy is limited to in-frame clones, with some not included. Among 51,000 or so clones, over 80% were seen once, and the ten largest hold 6.9%. The sample taken for sequencing was peripheral blood. The receptors originated from a man aged 65-85 years with active COVID-19. Both conserved end residues are part of each CDR3. Each record gives: clone size, J gene, V gene, D gene, CDR3 protein, CDR3 DNA. D genes are given only for firm matches. Size is stated for part of the rows, as once, few or many counts, or as a class when the clone is expanded.

abundance: NA
j_gene: TRBJ1-1
v_gene: TRBV5-1
d_gene: NA
CDR3aa: CASSLGASNTEAFF
CDR3nt: TGCGCCAGCAGCTTGGGGGCGTCGAACACTGAAGCTTTCTTT

abundance: NA
j_gene: TRBJ2-3
v_gene: TRBV5-1
d_gene: NA
CDR3aa: CASSPQTDTQYF
CDR3nt: TGCGCCAGCAGCCCCCAGACAGATACGCAGTATTTT

abundance: NA
j_gene: TRBJ2-3
v_gene: TRBV5-6
d_gene: TRBD2
CDR3aa: CASSRPSGGVRDTQYF
CDR3nt: TGTGCCAGCAGCCGCCCGAGCGGGGGGGTTAGAGATACGCAGTATTTT

abundance: few
j_gene: TRBJ1-4
v_gene: TRBV4-1
d_gene: TRBD1
CDR3aa: CASSQEPTTTGPEKLFF
CDR3nt: TGCGCCAGCAGCCAAGAGCCCACCACGACAGGGCCCGAAAAACTGTTTTTT

abundance: few
j_gene: TRBJ2-1
v_gene: TRBV4-3
d_gene: NA
CDR3aa: CASSQALTNGNEQFF
CDR3nt: TGCGCCAGCAGCCAAGCCTTGACAAACGGCAATGAGCAGTTCTTC

abundance: NA
j_gene: TRBJ2-5
v_gene: TRBV12-3/TRBV12-4
d_gene: NA
CDR3aa: CASRNGPQETQYF
CDR3nt: TGTGCCAGCAGGAATGGGCCACAAGAGACCCAGTACTTC

abundance: NA
j_gene: TRBJ2-5
v_gene: TRBV25-1
d_gene: NA
CDR3aa: CASSEYRETQYF
CDR3nt: TGTGCCAGCAGTGAATATAGAGAGACCCAGTACTTC

abundance: NA
j_gene: TRBJ2-1
v_gene: TRBV18
d_gene: TRBD2
CDR3aa: CASSPPASGGARGFF
CDR3nt: TGTGCCAGCTCACCACCGGCTAGCGGGGGGGCCAGGGGGTTCTTC

abundance: NA
j_gene: TRBJ1-2
v_gene: TRBV21-1
d_gene: NA
CDR3aa: CASSKVVGTGLHENYGYTF
CDR3nt: TGTGCCAGCAGCAAAGTTGTAGGGACAGGGCTCCATGAGAACTATGGCTACACCTTC

abundance: NA
j_gene: TRBJ1-1
v_gene: TRBV25-1
d_gene: NA
CDR3aa: CASSESRALGAFF
CDR3nt: TGTGCCAGCAGTGAATCCAGGGCCTTGGGAGCTTTCTTT

abundance: NA
j_gene: TRBJ2-1
v_gene: TRBV3-1/TRBV3-2
d_gene: NA
CDR3aa: CASSIRGLQGVMGNEQFF
CDR3nt: TGTGCCAGCAGCATCCGGGGCCTACAGGGTGTTATGGGCAATGAGCAGTTCTTC

abundance: few
j_gene: TRBJ2-1
v_gene: TRBV7-9
d_gene: TRBD2
CDR3aa: CASSLVLAGDNEQFF
CDR3nt: TGTGCCAGCAGCTTAGTCCTAGCGGGGGACAATGAGCAGTTCTTC